Listed below are T cell receptor beta chains from one sample, sequenced in a study of cytomegalovirus exposure and HLA in healthy donors. TCRdb's copy holds only in-frame clones and misses some; the assay was immunoSEQ multiplex PCR. Among 120,000 to 150,000 clones, almost 80% were seen once, and the ten largest hold about 0.66%. Specimen: PBMCs. The receptors derive from a male donor in good health and CMV-seronegative. Each CDR3 is given with its conserved first and last residue. The D gene is left open where the match is weak. The size entry is marked missing in some rows and otherwise reads once, few, many or a size class.

TRBV4-3	few	TRBD2	TRBJ2-7	CASSQDWASGFYEQYF	TGCGCCAGCAGCCAAGATTGGGCTAGCGGGTTCTACGAGCAGTACTTC
TRBV19	-	TRBD1	TRBJ2-3	CASSIVQGAADTQYF	TGTGCCAGTAGTATAGTTCAGGGGGCCGCAGATACGCAGTATTTT
TRBV30	-	TRBD1	TRBJ1-6	CAWSDREASPLHF	TGTGCCTGGAGCGACAGGGAGGCTTCACCCCTCCACTTT
TRBV19	-	-	TRBJ2-2	CASSIGSGMNTGELFF	TGTGCCAGTAGTATAGGTTCAGGGATGAACACCGGGGAGCTGTTTTTT
TRBV6-6	once	-	TRBJ1-1	CASLGGNTEAFF	TGTGCCAGCCTGGGGGGGAACACTGAAGCTTTCTTT
TRBV6-1	-	TRBD2	TRBJ2-3	CASSEKRRLAGGTDTQYF	TGTGCCAGCAGTGAAAAACGCCGACTAGCGGGAGGCACAGATACGCAGTATTTT
TRBV7-3	-	-	TRBJ2-5	CASSLGGGETQYF	TGTGCCAGCAGCTTAGGCGGTGGAGAGACCCAGTACTTC
TRBV5-4	-	-	TRBJ1-2	CASSLPTGPNYGYTF	TGTGCCAGCAGCCTACCGACAGGACCCAACTATGGCTACACCTTC
TRBV6-5	-	TRBD1	TRBJ1-3	CASSSRGRFSGNTIYF	TGTGCCAGCAGTTCCAGGGGGCGGTTTTCTGGAAACACCATATATTTT
TRBV4-1	few	-	TRBJ2-1	CASSQDPLALNNEQFF	TGCGCCAGCAGCCAAGATCCGCTAGCGCTCAACAATGAGCAGTTCTTC
TRBV27	-	-	TRBJ1-2	CASSSLAGNYGYTF	TGTGCCAGCAGTTCCCTCGCGGGGAACTATGGCTACACCTTC
TRBV5-1	-	TRBD2	TRBJ2-1	CASSLGASGSNNEQFF	TGCGCCAGCAGCTTGGGGGCTAGCGGGAGCAACAATGAGCAGTTCTTC
TRBV14	-	-	TRBJ1-6	CASSQETNSPLHF	TGTGCCAGCAGCCAAGAGACAAATTCACCCCTCCACTTT
TRBV16	-	-	TRBJ1-1	CASTGQLNTEAFF	TGTGCCAGCACCGGACAGCTGAACACTGAAGCTTTCTTT
TRBV25-1	-	-	TRBJ1-5	CASSAIDSRNQPQHF	TGTGCCAGCAGTGCCATCGACAGCAGAAATCAGCCCCAGCATTTT
TRBV11-3	-	-	TRBJ2-7	CASSSYDEQYF	TGTGCCAGCAGCTCCTACGACGAGCAGTACTTC
TRBV7-2	-	TRBD1	TRBJ2-1	CASSPRGRGTGVYNEQFF	TGTGCCAGCAGCCCACGTGGCCGCGGGACAGGGGTTTACAATGAGCAGTTCTTC
TRBV28	once	-	TRBJ1-1	CASSPPGRQNTEAFF	TGTGCCAGCAGTCCCCCCGGCAGACAGAACACTGAAGCTTTCTTT
TRBV9	-	TRBD2	TRBJ2-1	CASSFGTSGSYNEQFF	TGTGCCAGCAGCTTCGGGACTAGCGGGAGCTACAATGAGCAGTTCTTC
TRBV7-2	-	-	TRBJ2-2	CASSLWNTGELFF	TGTGCCAGCAGCCTCTGGAACACCGGGGAGCTGTTTTTT
TRBV7-2	-	TRBD1	TRBJ2-7	CASRVTGTAYEQYF	TGTGCCAGCAGGGTAACGGGGACAGCCTACGAGCAGTACTTC
TRBV12-5	once	-	TRBJ2-3	CASGLYGADTQYF	TGTGCTAGTGGTTTGTACGGGGCAGATACGCAGTATTTT
TRBV5-1	-	TRBD1	TRBJ1-1	CASSLGPRGGGSTEAFF	TGCGCCAGCAGCTTGGGACCCAGAGGGGGCGGAAGCACTGAAGCTTTCTTT
TRBV5-8	once	-	TRBJ1-2	CASSLILPAPYGYTF	TGTGCCAGCAGCTTGATTCTGCCAGCGCCCTATGGCTACACCTTC
TRBV5-5	-	-	TRBJ2-7	CASSLGSGEQYF	TGTGCCAGCAGCTTGGGGTCAGGGGAGCAGTACTTC
TRBV6-4	-	-	TRBJ2-3	CASSTRGAGNTDTQYF	TGTGCCAGCAGCACCCGAGGAGCGGGCAACACAGATACGCAGTATTTT
TRBV6-4	few	TRBD1	TRBJ1-6	CASSRTGTEYNSPLHF	TGTGCCAGCAGTCGAACCGGGACAGAGTACAATTCACCCCTCCACTTT
TRBV11-3	-	-	TRBJ2-2	CASSPYEGQNTGELFF	TGTGCCAGCAGCCCCTACGAAGGACAGAACACCGGGGAGCTGTTTTTT
TRBV16	-	-	TRBJ2-1	CASSQSNNGLPRSYNEQFF	TGTGCCAGCAGCCAATCCAACAACGGACTCCCGCGCTCCTACAATGAGCAGTTCTTC
TRBV30	-	-	TRBJ1-4	CAWSPRGLTNEKLFF	TGTGCCTGGAGTCCCCGGGGACTAACTAATGAAAAACTGTTTTTT
TRBV5-8	-	-	TRBJ1-2	CASSLYRARDGYTF	TGTGCCAGCAGCTTGTACAGGGCGCGAGATGGCTACACCTTC
TRBV10-3	-	-	TRBJ2-1	CAISGQGLSYNEQFF	TGTGCCATCAGTGGACAGGGACTCTCCTACAATGAGCAGTTCTTC
TRBV19	-	-	TRBJ1-2	CASSIPGTGYGYTF	TGTGCCAGTAGTATCCCCGGAACAGGCTATGGCTACACCTTC
TRBV4-2	-	-	TRBJ1-2	CASSQAAGGTYGYTF	TGTGCCAGCAGCCAGGCCGCCGGAGGCACCTATGGCTACACCTTC
TRBV4-1	-	-	TRBJ2-1	CASSLGGGKVSPDNEQFF	TGCGCCAGCAGCCTTGGTGGGGGGAAAGTTAGCCCGGACAATGAGCAGTTCTTC
TRBV11-1	-	-	TRBJ1-1	CASSFGATGPMNTEAFF	TGTGCCAGCAGTTTCGGAGCGACAGGCCCCATGAACACTGAAGCTTTCTTT
TRBV4-3	-	-	TRBJ2-3	CASSQMDWRDTQYF	TGCGCCAGCAGCCAAATGGACTGGAGGGATACGCAGTATTTT
TRBV29-1	once	TRBD2	TRBJ2-1	CSALKGTSGYNEQFF	TGCAGCGCACTTAAGGGGACTAGCGGATACAATGAGCAGTTCTTC
TRBV11-3	-	-	TRBJ2-7	CASSGRQGLYEQYF	TGTGCCAGCAGCGGACGACAGGGACTCTACGAGCAGTACTTC
TRBV5-1	-	-	TRBJ1-6	CASSIDTNNSPLHF	TGCGCCAGCAGCATAGACACCAACAATTCACCCCTCCACTTT
TRBV2	-	-	TRBJ2-1	CASSGLTSYNEQFF	TGTGCCAGCAGTGGACTGACCTCCTACAATGAGCAGTTCTTC
TRBV19	-	-	TRBJ2-7	CASSITTIGGYEQYF	TGTGCCAGTAGTATAACGACGATAGGGGGCTACGAGCAGTACTTC